One TCR beta chain is described in this entry. Germline V gene sequence: CDR1 ENHRY, CDR2 SYGVKD. The CDR3 is made up of 15 amino acids. With 4 bases clipped from V and 5 bases from J, the junction kept 5 bases outside the gene matches. These data are taken from a study of blood T cell repertoires in COVID-19. Study details: Some COVID-19 samples were acute and others convalescent; all came from the United States, Italy and Spain. PBMCs, B-cell-depleted T cells, or T cells provided the cDNA or gDNA that made up the material.

Here immunoSEQ multiplex PCR was the method, and the copy in TCRdb shows in-frame clones only, minus some. The sample has 150,000 or so clones, 80% to 95% seen once. The chain recombines TRBV10-3 with TRBJ1-6; 7 bases are shared with TRBD1. This receptor was identified in a woman aged 45 to 65 with acute or convalescent COVID-19. The specimen sequenced was peripheral blood. CDR3 region: CAISGTGTDNSPLHF. Written as DNA, the CDR3 is TGTGCCATCAGTGGAACCGGGACAGATAATTCACCCCTCCACTTT.